The 9 T cell receptor beta chains presented below share a single source sample, sequenced in a study of blood T cell repertoires in COVID-19. Produced via immunoSEQ multiplex PCR; TCRdb's table is partial and in-frame only. The sample consists of fewer than 300,000 clones, around 79% of them appearing once. Material for sequencing was peripheral blood. All receptors derive from a woman of 80 years or more with acute or convalescent COVID-19.

The J gene is TRBJ1-6, the V gene TRBV19; D is ambiguous. The germline CDR1 and CDR2 sequences are LNHDA and SQIVND (reference sequence). The V gene lost 6 bases and the J gene lost 12 bases, with 24 bases spanning the gap. The CDR3 covers 16 residues. This CDR3 is CASRPKTQARRGPLHF. The CDR3 DNA reads TGTGCCAGTAGACCCAAAACCCAGGCCCGTCGGGGACCCCTCCACTTT.

The chain uses TRBV19 and TRBJ2-7; 8 nucleotides agree with TRBD1. The germline CDR1 and CDR2 sequences are LNHDA and SQIVND (reference sequence). The junction had 4 bases not matched to a gene; V was cut back by 3 bases and J by 6 bases. CDR3 length: 13 residues. CDR3 region: CASSIFQGAEQYF. The CDR3 DNA reads as TGTGCCAGTAGTATTTTCCAGGGGGCCGAGCAGTACTTC.

The chain links TRBV5-4 to TRBJ2-1; D is uncertain. This CDR3 is built from 13 residues. V shed 0 bases and J shed 8 bases, with 9 bases lying between them. CDR1 and CDR2 from the germline V gene are SGHNT and YYREEE (reference sequence). The CDR3 loop reads CASSLDLRDEQFF. For the CDR3, the DNA is TGTGCCAGCAGCTTGGACCTCCGGGATGAGCAGTTCTTC.

This chain joins TRBV4-2 and TRBJ2-6; 10 bases line up with TRBD1. Per the germline V gene, CDR1 is LGHNA and CDR2 is YNFKEQ. The CDR3 extends over 19 amino acids. The V and J ends lost 1 base and 0 bases, in that order; junction bases with no gene match: 6. The chain's CDR3 is CASSQVFRDRGSGANVLTF. The CDR3 DNA follows: TGTGCCAGCAGCCAAGTGTTTCGGGACAGGGGCTCTGGGGCCAACGTCCTGACTTTC.

The chain is built from TRBV19 and TRBJ2-3; 10 nucleotides line up with TRBD2. The CDR3 is 16 residues long. Germline V gives CDR1 LNHDA, CDR2 SQIVND (reference sequence). The ends lost 3 bases at V and 7 bases at J; junction bases unmatched: 10. The CDR3 DNA is TGTGCCAGTAGTATGGCCCCTAGCGGGAGTTTGAATACGCAGTATTTT. It specifies CASSMAPSGSLNTQYF.

This chain uses TRBV18 with TRBJ2-7, with 12 positions matching TRBD1. Per germline, CDR1 KGHSH and CDR2 LQKENI. V lost 6 bases and J lost 6; bases outside the gene matches: 6. The CDR3 loop spans 14 amino acids. CDR3 DNA sequence: TGTGCCAGCTCCCCGGGACAGGGGGCCTTCGAGCAGTACTTC. Translation: CASSPGQGAFEQYF.

The chain carries TRBV15 and TRBJ1-2; D remains ambiguous. V shed 1 base and J shed 4 bases, with 4 bases lying between them. Germline-derived CDR1 and CDR2 are LNHNV and YYDKDF (reference sequence). The CDR3 has 12 amino acids. DNA of the CDR3: TGTGCCACCAGCAGAGTCTCCTATGGCTACACCTTC. As protein: CATSRVSYGYTF.

The chain couples TRBV5-6 to TRBJ2-2, with D possibly TRBD1 on 6 matching bases. V was pared by 4 bases and J by 7 bases, with 23 bases between. From germline, CDR1 is SGHDT and CDR2 YYEEEE. The CDR3 covers 17 residues. The CDR3 region has the DNA TGTGCCAGCAGCCCCCGGTCTGGGGGCCGTTCGGGCGGGGAGCTGTTTTTT. Translating gives CASSPRSGGRSGGELFF.

The V call is TRBV7-2, the J call TRBJ2-7; D is possibly TRBD1 (6 bases). V lost 1 base and J 0 bases, leaving 10 bases between the germline ends. CDR3 length: 15 residues. The germline CDR1 and CDR2 sequences are SGHTA and FQGNSA. DNA of the CDR3: TGTGCCAGCAGCTTAGGGGACACCCGCTCCTACGAGCAGTACTTC. This encodes CASSLGDTRSYEQYF.